This T cell receptor (beta chain) originates from a study of blood T cell repertoires in COVID-19. About the study: Acute and convalescent COVID-19 specimens originated in the United States, Italy and Spain. Sources were T cells, B-cell-depleted T cells, or PBMCs; the material itself was cDNA or gDNA.

Study processing details: Estimation of nucleated cell counts was performed using reference gene primer amplification. The repertoire was sequenced with immunoSEQ multiplex PCR; TCRdb's copy has only in-frame clones and lacks some. For V, J and clone size, that table is used; D and trimming come from the DNA. The sample comprises around 71,000 clones, around 83% of which are singletons, and under 30% rests with the top ten. J lost 7 bases, V lost 8 bases, and 4 bases had no gene match. This CDR3 contains 12 residues. Germline V gives CDR1 ENHRY, CDR2 SYGVKD. The receptor was derived from a man between 65 and 85 years old with acute or convalescent COVID-19. This sequence joins TRBV10-3 and TRBJ2-1, with TRBD2 matching over 8 bases. The source material was peripheral blood. The CDR3, as DNA: TGTGCCATCTCAGCGGGAGATAATGAGCAGTTCTTC. It codes for CAISAGDNEQFF.